The present T cell receptor beta chain was sequenced within a study of cytotoxic CD8 clonotypes in ibrutinib-treated CLL. Overall study context: Partial responders around 24, complete 2; around twelve progressed and around 15 stayed in remission by median 68 months. Following treatment for a median roughly 12 months, range 6 to 36, response samples were then taken. Whole-study results and caveats: Patients had baseline clonality above age-matched healthy donors, and this clonality moved with circulating CD8+ T-cell counts. Progressing patients had sampling times that differed from those of sustained-remission patients.

The assay was immunoSEQ multiplex PCR, and TCRdb's table has in-frame clones only and misses some. The sample records almost 85,000 clones, around 84% being singletons. V lost 1 base, J lost 1 base, and 5 bases stayed unmatched. The length of the CDR3 is 16 residues. CDR1 is LGHNA and CDR2 is YNFKEQ in the germline V gene. As to this clone: The antigen remains undetermined.

The TCR was taken from a human donor with chronic lymphocytic leukemia. The chain combines TRBV4-2 with TRBJ1-1; 8 bases are a match to TRBD1. The sequenced sample was PBMCs, obtained before ibrutinib treatment. Here the CDR3 DNA reads TGTGCCAGCAGCCAAGGGACAGGGTTTGGGAACACTGAAGCTTTCTTT. Residues: CASSQGTGFGNTEAFF.